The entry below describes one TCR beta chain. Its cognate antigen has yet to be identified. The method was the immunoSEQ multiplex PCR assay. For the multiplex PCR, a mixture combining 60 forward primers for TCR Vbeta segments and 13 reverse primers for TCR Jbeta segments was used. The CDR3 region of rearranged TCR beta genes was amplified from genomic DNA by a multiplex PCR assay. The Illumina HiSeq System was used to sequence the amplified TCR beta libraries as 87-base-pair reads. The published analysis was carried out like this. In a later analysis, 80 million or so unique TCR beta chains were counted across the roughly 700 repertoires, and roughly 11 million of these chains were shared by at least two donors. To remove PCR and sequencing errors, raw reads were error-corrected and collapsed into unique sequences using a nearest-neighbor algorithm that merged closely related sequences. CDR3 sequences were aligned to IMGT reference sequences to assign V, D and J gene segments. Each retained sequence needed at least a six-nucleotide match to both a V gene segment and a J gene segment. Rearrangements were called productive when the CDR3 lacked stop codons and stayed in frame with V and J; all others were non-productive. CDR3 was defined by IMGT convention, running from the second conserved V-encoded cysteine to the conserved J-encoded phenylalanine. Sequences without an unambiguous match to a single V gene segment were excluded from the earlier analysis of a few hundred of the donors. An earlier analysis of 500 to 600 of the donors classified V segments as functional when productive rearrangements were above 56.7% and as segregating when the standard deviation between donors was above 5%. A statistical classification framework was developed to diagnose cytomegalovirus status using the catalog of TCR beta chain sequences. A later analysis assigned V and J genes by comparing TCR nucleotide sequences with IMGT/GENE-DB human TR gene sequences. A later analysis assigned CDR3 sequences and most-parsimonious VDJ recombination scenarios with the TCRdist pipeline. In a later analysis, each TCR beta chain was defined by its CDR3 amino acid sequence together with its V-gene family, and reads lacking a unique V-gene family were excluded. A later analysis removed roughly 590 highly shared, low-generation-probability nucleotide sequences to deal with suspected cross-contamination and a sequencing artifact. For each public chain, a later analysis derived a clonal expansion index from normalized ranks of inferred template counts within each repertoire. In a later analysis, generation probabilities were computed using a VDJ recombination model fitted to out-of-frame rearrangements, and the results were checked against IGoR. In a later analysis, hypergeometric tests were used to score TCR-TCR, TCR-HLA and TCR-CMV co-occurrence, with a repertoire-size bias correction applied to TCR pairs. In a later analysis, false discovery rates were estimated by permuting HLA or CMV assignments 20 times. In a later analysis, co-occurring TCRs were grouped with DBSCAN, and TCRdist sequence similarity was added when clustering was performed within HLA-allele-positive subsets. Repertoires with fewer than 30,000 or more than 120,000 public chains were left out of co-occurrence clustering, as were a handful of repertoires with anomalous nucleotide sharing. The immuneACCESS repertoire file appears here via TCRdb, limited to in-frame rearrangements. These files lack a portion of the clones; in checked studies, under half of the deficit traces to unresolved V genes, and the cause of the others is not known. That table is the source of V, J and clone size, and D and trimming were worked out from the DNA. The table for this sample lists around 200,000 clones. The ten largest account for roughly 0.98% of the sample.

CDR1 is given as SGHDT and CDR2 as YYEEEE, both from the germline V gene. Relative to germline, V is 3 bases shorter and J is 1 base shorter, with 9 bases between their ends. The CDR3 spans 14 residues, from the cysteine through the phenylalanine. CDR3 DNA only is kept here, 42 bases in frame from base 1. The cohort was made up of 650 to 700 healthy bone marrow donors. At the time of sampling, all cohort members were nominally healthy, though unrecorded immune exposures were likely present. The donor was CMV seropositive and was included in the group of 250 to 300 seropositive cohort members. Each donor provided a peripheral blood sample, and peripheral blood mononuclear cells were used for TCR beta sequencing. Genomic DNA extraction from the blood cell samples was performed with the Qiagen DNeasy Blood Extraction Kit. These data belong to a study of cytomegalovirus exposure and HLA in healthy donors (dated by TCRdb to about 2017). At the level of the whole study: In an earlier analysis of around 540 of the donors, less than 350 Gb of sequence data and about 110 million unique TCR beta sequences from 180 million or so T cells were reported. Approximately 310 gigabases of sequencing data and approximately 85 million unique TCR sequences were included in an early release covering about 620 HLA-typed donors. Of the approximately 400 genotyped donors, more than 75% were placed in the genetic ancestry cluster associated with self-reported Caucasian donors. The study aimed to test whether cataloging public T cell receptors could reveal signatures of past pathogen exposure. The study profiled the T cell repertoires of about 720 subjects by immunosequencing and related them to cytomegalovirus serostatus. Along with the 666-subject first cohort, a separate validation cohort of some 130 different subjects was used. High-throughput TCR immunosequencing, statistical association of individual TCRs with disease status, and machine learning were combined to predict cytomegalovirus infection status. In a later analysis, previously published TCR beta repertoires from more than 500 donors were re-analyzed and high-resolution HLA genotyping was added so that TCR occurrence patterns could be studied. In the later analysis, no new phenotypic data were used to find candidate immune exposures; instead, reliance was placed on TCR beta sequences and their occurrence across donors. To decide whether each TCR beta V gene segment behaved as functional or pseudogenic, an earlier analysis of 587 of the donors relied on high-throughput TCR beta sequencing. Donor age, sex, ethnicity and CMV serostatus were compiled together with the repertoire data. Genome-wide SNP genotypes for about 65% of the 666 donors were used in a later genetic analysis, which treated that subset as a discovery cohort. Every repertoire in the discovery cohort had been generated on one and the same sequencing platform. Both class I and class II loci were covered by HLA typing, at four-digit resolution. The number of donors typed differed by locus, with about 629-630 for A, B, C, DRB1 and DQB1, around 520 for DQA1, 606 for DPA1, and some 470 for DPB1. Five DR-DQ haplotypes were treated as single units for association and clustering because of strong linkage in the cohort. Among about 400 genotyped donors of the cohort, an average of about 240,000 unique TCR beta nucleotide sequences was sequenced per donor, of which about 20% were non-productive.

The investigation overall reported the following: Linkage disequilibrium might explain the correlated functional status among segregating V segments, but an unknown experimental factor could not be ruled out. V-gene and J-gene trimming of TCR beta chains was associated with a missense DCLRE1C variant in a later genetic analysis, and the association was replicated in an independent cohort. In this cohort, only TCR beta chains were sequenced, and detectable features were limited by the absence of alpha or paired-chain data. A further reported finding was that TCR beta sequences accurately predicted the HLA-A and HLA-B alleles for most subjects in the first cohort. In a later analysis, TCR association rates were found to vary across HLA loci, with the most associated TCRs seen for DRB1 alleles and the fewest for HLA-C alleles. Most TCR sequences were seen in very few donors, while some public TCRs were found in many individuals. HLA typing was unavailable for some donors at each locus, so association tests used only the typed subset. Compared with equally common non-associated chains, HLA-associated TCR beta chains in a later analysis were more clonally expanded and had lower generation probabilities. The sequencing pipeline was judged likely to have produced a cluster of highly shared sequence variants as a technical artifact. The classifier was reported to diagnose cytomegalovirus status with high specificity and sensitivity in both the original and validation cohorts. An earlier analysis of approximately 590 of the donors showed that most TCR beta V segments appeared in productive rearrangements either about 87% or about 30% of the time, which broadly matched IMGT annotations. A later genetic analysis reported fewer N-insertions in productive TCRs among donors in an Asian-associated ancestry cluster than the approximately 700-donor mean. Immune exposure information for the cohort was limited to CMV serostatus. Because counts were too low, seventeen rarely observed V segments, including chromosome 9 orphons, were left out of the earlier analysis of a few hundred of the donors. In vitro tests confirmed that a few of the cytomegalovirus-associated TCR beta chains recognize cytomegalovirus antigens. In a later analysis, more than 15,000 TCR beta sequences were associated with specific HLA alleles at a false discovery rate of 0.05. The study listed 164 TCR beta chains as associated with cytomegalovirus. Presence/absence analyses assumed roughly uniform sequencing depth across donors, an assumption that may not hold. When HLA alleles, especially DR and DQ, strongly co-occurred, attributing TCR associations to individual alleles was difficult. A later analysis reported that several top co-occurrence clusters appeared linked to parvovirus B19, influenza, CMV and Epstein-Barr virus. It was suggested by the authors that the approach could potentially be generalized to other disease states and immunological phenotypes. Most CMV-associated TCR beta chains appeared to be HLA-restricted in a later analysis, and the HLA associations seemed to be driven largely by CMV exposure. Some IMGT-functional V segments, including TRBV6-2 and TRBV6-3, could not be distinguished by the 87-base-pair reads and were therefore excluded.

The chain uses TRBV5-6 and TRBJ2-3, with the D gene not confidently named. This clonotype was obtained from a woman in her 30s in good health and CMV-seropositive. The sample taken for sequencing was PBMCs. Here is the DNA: TGTGCCAGCAGCTCCCCCCGCGGCACAGATACGCAGTATTTT. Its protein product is CASSSPRGTDTQYF.